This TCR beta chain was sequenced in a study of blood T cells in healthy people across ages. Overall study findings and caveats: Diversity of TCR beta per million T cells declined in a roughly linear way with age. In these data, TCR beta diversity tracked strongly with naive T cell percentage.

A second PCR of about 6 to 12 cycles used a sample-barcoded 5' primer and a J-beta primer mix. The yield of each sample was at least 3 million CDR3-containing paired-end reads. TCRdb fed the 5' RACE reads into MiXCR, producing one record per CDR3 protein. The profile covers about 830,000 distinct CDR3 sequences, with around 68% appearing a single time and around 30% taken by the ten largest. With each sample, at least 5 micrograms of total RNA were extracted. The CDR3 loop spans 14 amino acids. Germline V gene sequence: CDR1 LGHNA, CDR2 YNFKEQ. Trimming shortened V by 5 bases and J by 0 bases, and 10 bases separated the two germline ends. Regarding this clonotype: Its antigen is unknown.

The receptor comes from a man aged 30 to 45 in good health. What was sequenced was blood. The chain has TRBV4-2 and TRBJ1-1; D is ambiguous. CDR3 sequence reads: CASSDRTLNTEAFF. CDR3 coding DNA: TGTGCCAGCAGCGATAGAACCCTGAACACTGAAGCTTTCTTT.